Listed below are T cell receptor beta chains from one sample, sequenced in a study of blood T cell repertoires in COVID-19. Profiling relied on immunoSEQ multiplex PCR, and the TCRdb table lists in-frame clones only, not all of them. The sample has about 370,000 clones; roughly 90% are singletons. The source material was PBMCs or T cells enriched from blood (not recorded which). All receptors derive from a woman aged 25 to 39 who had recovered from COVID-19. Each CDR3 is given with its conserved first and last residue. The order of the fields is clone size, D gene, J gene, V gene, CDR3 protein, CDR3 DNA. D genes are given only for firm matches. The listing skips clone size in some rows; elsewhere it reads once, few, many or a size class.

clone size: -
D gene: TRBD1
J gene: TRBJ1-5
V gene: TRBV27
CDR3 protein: CASSLGGSHQPQHF
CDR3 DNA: TGTGCCAGCAGCCTAGGGGGCTCCCATCAGCCCCAGCATTTT

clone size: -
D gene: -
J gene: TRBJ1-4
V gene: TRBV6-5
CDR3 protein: CASRGRQNNEKLFF
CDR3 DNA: TGTGCCAGCAGAGGTCGACAGAATAATGAAAAACTGTTTTTT

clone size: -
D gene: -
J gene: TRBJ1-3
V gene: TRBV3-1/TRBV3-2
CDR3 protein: CASSHGTGGGNTIYF
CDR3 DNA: TGTGCCAGCAGCCATGGGACCGGGGGTGGAAACACCATATATTTT

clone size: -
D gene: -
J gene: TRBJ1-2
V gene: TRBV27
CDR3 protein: CASSGDYYGYTF
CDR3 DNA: TGTGCCAGCAGCGGGGATTACTATGGCTACACCTTC

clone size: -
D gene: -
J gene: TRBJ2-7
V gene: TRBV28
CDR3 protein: CASSPPRGTYEQYF
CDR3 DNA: TGTGCCAGCAGTCCCCCCAGGGGCACCTACGAGCAGTACTTC

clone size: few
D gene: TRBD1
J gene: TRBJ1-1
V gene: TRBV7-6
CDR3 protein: CASSLEGANTEAFF
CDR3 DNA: TGTGCCAGCAGCCTCGAGGGGGCTAACACTGAAGCTTTCTTT

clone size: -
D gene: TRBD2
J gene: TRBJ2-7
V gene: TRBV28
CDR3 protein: CASSPGTMGYEQYF
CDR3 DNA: TGTGCCAGCAGTCCCGGGACTATGGGCTACGAGCAGTACTTC

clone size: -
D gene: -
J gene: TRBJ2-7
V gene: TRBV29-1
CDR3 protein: CSVGLRGYEQYF
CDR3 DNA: TGCAGCGTTGGTTTGCGGGGCTACGAGCAGTACTTC

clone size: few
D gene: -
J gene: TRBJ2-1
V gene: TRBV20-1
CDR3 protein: CSARPRDEQFF
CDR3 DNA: TGCAGTGCTAGACCCAGGGATGAGCAGTTCTTC

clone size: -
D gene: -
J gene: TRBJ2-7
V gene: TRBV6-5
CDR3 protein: CASSRLGGYEQYF
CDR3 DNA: TGTGCCAGCAGTCGTTTAGGGGGCTACGAGCAGTACTTC

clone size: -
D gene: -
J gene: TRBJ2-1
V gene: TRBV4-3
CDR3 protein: CASSQGTGIGSYNEQFF
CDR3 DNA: TGCGCCAGCAGCCAAGGTACAGGGATCGGCTCCTACAATGAGCAGTTCTTC

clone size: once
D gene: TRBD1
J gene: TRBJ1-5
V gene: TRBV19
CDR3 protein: CASSIGGTGGNQPQHF
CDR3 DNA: TGTGCCAGTAGTATAGGGGGGACAGGGGGCAATCAGCCCCAGCATTTT

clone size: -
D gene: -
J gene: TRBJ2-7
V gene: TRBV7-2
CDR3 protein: CASSQRGRGFYEQYF
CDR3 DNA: TGTGCCAGCAGCCAAAGGGGTAGGGGATTTTACGAGCAGTACTTC

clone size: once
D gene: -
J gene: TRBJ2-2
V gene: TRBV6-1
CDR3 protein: CASSDLAGAVTGELFF
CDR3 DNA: TGTGCCAGCAGTGATCTGGCGGGGGCGGTCACCGGGGAGCTGTTTTTT

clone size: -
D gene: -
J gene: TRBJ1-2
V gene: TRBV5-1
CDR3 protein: CASRTPGPGDGYTF
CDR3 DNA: TGCGCCAGCAGGACCCCCGGTCCAGGGGATGGCTACACCTTC

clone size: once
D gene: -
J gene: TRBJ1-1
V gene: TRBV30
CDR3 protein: CAWSPIFRDTEAFF
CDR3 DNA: TGTGCCTGGAGTCCGATCTTCAGGGACACTGAAGCTTTCTTT

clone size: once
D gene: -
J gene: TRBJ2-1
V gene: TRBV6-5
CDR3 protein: CASKVRGRRDNEQFF
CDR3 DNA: TGTGCCAGCAAGGTACGGGGTAGGAGGGACAATGAGCAGTTCTTC

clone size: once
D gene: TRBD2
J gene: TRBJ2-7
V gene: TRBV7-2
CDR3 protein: CASSSLAGGPLSYEQYF
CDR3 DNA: TGTGCCAGCAGCTCTCTAGCGGGGGGGCCCCTCTCCTACGAGCAGTACTTC

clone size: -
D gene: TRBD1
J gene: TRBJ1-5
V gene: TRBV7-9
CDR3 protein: CASSFTPGTGGSQPQHF
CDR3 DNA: TGTGCCAGCAGCTTTACTCCCGGGACAGGGGGTAGCCAGCCCCAGCATTTT